This is a list of T cell receptor beta chains from one sample in a study of blood T cell repertoires in COVID-19. Profiling relied on immunoSEQ multiplex PCR, and the TCRdb table lists in-frame clones only, not all of them. The sample holds under 300,000 clones, 82% seen once. The sample comprised PBMCs or T cells enriched from blood (not recorded which). The source of these receptors is a man between 40 and 49 years old who had recovered from COVID-19. CDR3s include the opening cysteine and the closing phenylalanine or tryptophan. D genes are given only for firm matches. Part of the rows lack a size; the others show once, few, many or a class for expanded clones.

d_gene | j_gene | v_gene | abundance | CDR3nt | CDR3aa
. | TRBJ1-2 | TRBV29-1 | . | TGCAGCGTTCTGACAGCGACCTATGGCTACACCTTC | CSVLTATYGYTF
. | TRBJ1-5 | TRBV5-1 | few | TGCGCCAGCAGCCCCACAGGGCTGGGCAATCAGCCCCAGCATTTT | CASSPTGLGNQPQHF
. | TRBJ1-2 | TRBV6-1 | . | TGTGCCAGCAGTGATCCAGGGCCCAGGGGCTACACCTTC | CASSDPGPRGYTF
. | TRBJ2-1 | TRBV11-2 | . | TGTGCCAGCAGCGCGGGACTCGAGCAGTTCTTC | CASSAGLEQFF
TRBD1 | TRBJ1-2 | TRBV18 | . | TGTGCCAGCTCACCCACCCCTGGCCAGGGGGTAAGGGGAAGCTACACCTTC | CASSPTPGQGVRGSYTF
TRBD1 | TRBJ1-2 | TRBV4-2 | . | TGTGCCAGCAGCACTTATAGGGACAGGGACGGCTACACCTTC | CASSTYRDRDGYTF
. | TRBJ1-2 | TRBV30 | few | TGTGCCTGGAGTCCAGGGGTGGGCTACACCTTC | CAWSPGVGYTF
. | TRBJ2-7 | TRBV28 | . | TGTGCCAGCACCATGGGGAGTGCTGACGAGCAGTACTTC | CASTMGSADEQYF
. | TRBJ1-2 | TRBV29-1 | . | TGCAGCGTTTACGCTCGGTGGAACTATGGCTACACCTTC | CSVYARWNYGYTF
TRBD1 | TRBJ2-1 | TRBV5-4 | . | TGTGCCAGCAGTGCCGGGACAGGATACAATGAGCAGTTCTTC | CASSAGTGYNEQFF
. | TRBJ1-2 | TRBV28 | . | TGTGCCAGCAGCCCCGGTGGGAGCTCTCTATCTGGGGGCTACACCTTC | CASSPGGSSLSGGYTF
. | TRBJ2-1 | TRBV25-1 | . | TGTGCCAGCAGAACAAGCCAAAGCAGGGATAAGGAGCAGTTCTTC | CASRTSQSRDKEQFF
. | TRBJ1-5 | TRBV19 | . | TGTGCCTCGGGGGAGTTACATAGCAATCAGCCCCAGCATTTT | CASGELHSNQPQHF
TRBD1 | TRBJ1-1 | TRBV12-5 | . | TGTGCTAGTGGTTTGGTAGTCACAGGGGGGAACACTGAAGCTTTCTTT | CASGLVVTGGNTEAFF
. | TRBJ1-2 | TRBV4-1 | . | TGCGCCAGCAGCCAAGATCCTGGCAGTAACTATGGCTACACCTTC | CASSQDPGSNYGYTF
TRBD2 | TRBJ2-1 | TRBV18 | . | TGTGCCAGCTCATCGGGACTAGATGGTGAGCAGTTCTTC | CASSSGLDGEQFF
TRBD1 | TRBJ1-1 | TRBV7-2 | . | TGTGCCAGCAGCCTAGTGCAGGGGGACACTGAAGCTTTCTTT | CASSLVQGDTEAFF
. | TRBJ2-1 | TRBV24-1 | . | TGTGCCACCGGCGAAAGAGGCGAGGAGGATGAGCAGTTCTTC | CATGERGEEDEQFF
. | TRBJ2-1 | TRBV7-9 | . | TGTGCCAGCAGTCCGGGGAGCTCCTACAATGAGCAGTTCTTC | CASSPGSSYNEQFF
TRBD2 | TRBJ2-5 | TRBV4-1 | . | TGCGCCAGCAGCCAAGAAACAAAGCGGGGCCAGATGGAGACCCAGTACTTC | CASSQETKRGQMETQYF
. | TRBJ1-2 | TRBV28 | . | TGTGCCAGCAGTGAAGGGGTGGTCGGGAGAGGCTACACCTTC | CASSEGVVGRGYTF
. | TRBJ1-6 | TRBV6-4 | . | TGTGCCAGCAGCAGGGGAAACGGTTCACCCCTCCACTTT | CASSRGNGSPLHF
TRBD1 | TRBJ2-2 | TRBV18 | . | TGTGCCAGCTCACCAACAACAGGGGGCACCGGGGAGCTGTTTTTT | CASSPTTGGTGELFF
. | TRBJ1-6 | TRBV7-2 | . | TGTGCCAGCAGCTTATTTAGGGTCGGGGAGTCACCCCTCCACTTT | CASSLFRVGESPLHF
. | TRBJ1-1 | TRBV2 | . | TGTGCCAGTCCGAGTCGGTTGAACACTGAAGCTTTCTTT | CASPSRLNTEAFF
. | TRBJ1-1 | TRBV7-9 | . | TGTGCCAGCAGCTTCGGAGGGAACACTGAAGCTTTCTTT | CASSFGGNTEAFF
. | TRBJ2-5 | TRBV13 | few | TGTGCCAGCAGCGCGAAAGTGGGGGGACAAGAGACCCAGTACTTC | CASSAKVGGQETQYF
. | TRBJ2-2 | TRBV28 | once | TGTGCCAGCAGTCCCTTCCGAGGCGGGGCGAACACCGGGGAGCTGTTTTTT | CASSPFRGGANTGELFF
. | TRBJ2-1 | TRBV19 | . | TGTGCCAGTACCCAGGACTCCAACAGTGAGCAGTTCTTC | CASTQDSNSEQFF
TRBD1 | TRBJ1-2 | TRBV27 | . | TGTGCCAGCAGGAGGACAGGGTACAACTATGGCTACACCTTC | CASRRTGYNYGYTF
. | TRBJ2-1 | TRBV7-3 | . | TGTGCCAGCAGCTTAAACTCGGTACCCAATGAGCAGTTCTTC | CASSLNSVPNEQFF
TRBD1 | TRBJ1-6 | TRBV7-9 | . | TGTGCCAGCAGCTCCGAACAGGGGGATGATTCACCCCTCCACTTT | CASSSEQGDDSPLHF
. | TRBJ2-2 | TRBV13 | once | TGTGCCAGCAGCTCTTTAACCGGGGAGCTGTTTTTT | CASSSLTGELFF
. | TRBJ1-3 | TRBV10-3 | . | TGTGCCATCAGTGAAGGTCGGGGAGGAAACACCATATATTTT | CAISEGRGGNTIYF
TRBD1 | TRBJ2-7 | TRBV5-1 | many | TGCGCCAGCAGCTGGGGGACAGGGGGCTACGAGCAGTACTTC | CASSWGTGGYEQYF
TRBD2 | TRBJ2-3 | TRBV3-1/TRBV3-2 | . | TGTGCCAGCAGTTTAGCGGGGGCCTACAGAAATACGCAGTATTTT | CASSLAGAYRNTQYF
. | TRBJ2-5 | TRBV5-4 | once | TGTGCCAGCAGCTTGGCCAGATCCCGAGAGACCCAGTACTTC | CASSLARSRETQYF
. | TRBJ1-5 | TRBV7-8 | . | TGTGCCAGCAGCTTTCATAGCAATCAGCCCCAGCATTTT | CASSFHSNQPQHF
TRBD2 | TRBJ2-7 | TRBV7-2 | . | TGTGCCAGCAGCTTAGACCGGGGGGGGTTCTACGAGCAGTACTTC | CASSLDRGGFYEQYF
. | TRBJ1-1 | TRBV30 | . | TGTGCCTGGAGTGTGATTCGAAAGACAGCCCAAATGAACACTGAAGCTTTCTTT | CAWSVIRKTAQMNTEAFF